This T cell receptor (beta chain) stems from a study of blood T cell repertoires in COVID-19. In the study overall: T cells, B-cell-depleted T cells, or PBMCs supplied cDNA or gDNA.

Repertoires were generated with immunoSEQ multiplex PCR, while TCRdb's copy carries only in-frame clones and drops some. The table includes 200,000 to 300,000 clones, approximately 81% detected once. This clone was counted between two and nine times. This sequence originates from an elderly woman with acute or convalescent COVID-19. The sequencing input was peripheral blood.

This chain's CDR3 is CASRHLNQETQYF. As DNA, the CDR3 is TGTGCCAGTCGACATCTGAACCAAGAGACCCAGTACTTC. The J gene is TRBJ2-5, the V gene TRBV12-3 or TRBV12-4, with D hard to call. The CDR3 contains 13 residues. The V and J ends lost 9 bases and 0 bases respectively, with 11 bases between them.